The clone carrying this T cell receptor (beta chain) was counted a few times. The source of the sample is a study of radiation and T cells in renal cell carcinoma. V lost 7 bases, J lost 0 bases, and 7 bases lay in between. The CDR3 contains 13 residues. Per the germline V gene, CDR1 is MNHEY and CDR2 is SVGAGI. Stated time point: baseline pretreatment blood. Treatment described: 15 Gy SBRT to primary tumor, nephrectomy 4 weeks later. Libraries were prepared by immunoSEQ multiplex PCR; TCRdb keeps only in-frame clonotypes and omits some of them. The sample lists 55,000 to 65,000 clones, roughly three quarters occurring once.

V and J are TRBV6-5 and TRBJ2-1; D is uncertain. Sequences were derived from blood, sampled from a patient whose treatment included radiotherapy and nephrectomy. This sequence was found in a man between 60 and 75 years old with renal cell carcinoma. Here the CDR3 DNA reads TGTGCCAGCAAGCCTAGCTCCTACAATGAGCAGTTCTTC. Its translation is CASKPSSYNEQFF.